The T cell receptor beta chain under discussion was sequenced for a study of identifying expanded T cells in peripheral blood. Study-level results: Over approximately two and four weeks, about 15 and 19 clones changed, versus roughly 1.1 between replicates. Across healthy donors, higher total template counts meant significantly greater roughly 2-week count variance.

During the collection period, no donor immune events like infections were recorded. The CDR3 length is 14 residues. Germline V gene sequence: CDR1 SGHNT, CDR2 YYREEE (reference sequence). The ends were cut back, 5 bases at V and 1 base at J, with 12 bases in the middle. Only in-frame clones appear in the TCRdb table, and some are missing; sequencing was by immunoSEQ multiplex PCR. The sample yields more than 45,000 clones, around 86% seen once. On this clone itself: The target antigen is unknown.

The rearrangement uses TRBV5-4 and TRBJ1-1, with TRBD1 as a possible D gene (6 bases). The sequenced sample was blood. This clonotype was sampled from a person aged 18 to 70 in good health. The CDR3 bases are TGTGCCAGCAGGTGGGACACCTCGAACACTGAAGCTTTCTTT. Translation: CASRWDTSNTEAFF. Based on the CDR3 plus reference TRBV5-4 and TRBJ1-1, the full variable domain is ETGVTQSPTHLIKTRGQQVTLRCSSQSGHNTVSWYQQALGQGPQFIFQYYREEENGRGNFPPRFSGLQFPNYSSELNVNALELDDSALYLCASRWDTSNTEAFFGQGTRLTVV.